Listed below are T cell receptor beta chains from one sample, sequenced in a study of OX40 agonist ivuxolimab in advanced cancers. Some clones are missing from TCRdb's copy, which holds only in-frame ones; the method was immunoSEQ multiplex PCR. The sample records under 100,000 clones, 84% being singletons. This material consisted of CD4+ or CD8+ T cells sorted from blood, taken in a trial of the OX40 agonist ivuxolimab. The receptors were sampled from an adult with an advanced solid tumor such as melanoma, head and neck, liver or kidney cancer. Both conserved end residues are part of each CDR3. The D gene is left open where the match is weak. Not every row has a clone size; where given, it reads once, few, many or a size class.

TRBJ1-1	-	TRBV27	TRBD1	CASSLGQANTEAFF	TGTGCCAGCAGTCTAGGACAGGCGAACACTGAAGCTTTCTTT
TRBJ2-3	once	TRBV9	-	CASSVGTTRGDTQYF	TGTGCCAGCAGCGTAGGGACCACAAGGGGCGATACGCAGTATTTT
TRBJ2-7	-	TRBV15	TRBD2	CATSRQSTSGAYEQYF	TGTGCCACCAGCAGACAATCGACTAGCGGGGCTTACGAGCAGTACTTC
TRBJ2-5	-	TRBV9	-	CASSVDGLQQETQYF	TGTGCCAGCAGCGTAGATGGGCTCCAACAAGAGACCCAGTACTTC
TRBJ1-2	-	TRBV2	-	CASSEYPGDYGYTF	TGTGCCAGCAGTGAATACCCAGGGGACTATGGCTACACCTTC
TRBJ2-5	-	TRBV27	-	CASSLTSRGTKETQYF	TGTGCCAGCAGTCTCACCTCTAGGGGGACTAAAGAGACCCAGTACTTC
TRBJ1-4	-	TRBV2	-	CASRQKAGFFEKLFF	TGTGCCAGCCGGCAAAAGGCAGGTTTTTTCGAAAAACTGTTTTTT
TRBJ2-7	-	TRBV14	-	CASSQDRATSFYEQYF	TGTGCCAGCAGCCAAGATCGGGCAACCTCCTTCTACGAGCAGTACTTC
TRBJ2-7	-	TRBV5-1	TRBD2	CASSHGGLAGHYEQYF	TGCGCCAGCAGCCACGGAGGATTAGCGGGACACTACGAGCAGTACTTC
TRBJ2-3	-	TRBV7-9	TRBD2	CATRTSGRTDTQYF	TGTGCCACCCGAACTAGCGGGAGAACAGATACGCAGTATTTT
TRBJ2-7	-	TRBV15	-	CATSYQGSSYEQYF	TGTGCCACCAGCTACCAAGGCAGCTCCTACGAGCAGTACTTC
TRBJ1-4	once	TRBV7-9	-	CASCPGWANEKLFF	TGTGCCAGCTGTCCGGGGTGGGCTAATGAAAAACTGTTTTTT
TRBJ1-1	-	TRBV18	TRBD1	CASSEGAMMNTEAFF	TGTGCCAGCTCCGAGGGGGCAATGATGAACACTGAAGCTTTCTTT
TRBJ2-7	-	TRBV5-1	-	CASSLGGQSSSYEQYF	TGCGCCAGCAGCTTGGGTGGCCAGTCGAGCTCCTACGAGCAGTACTTC
TRBJ1-5	-	TRBV6-1	TRBD1	CASSGVGQGNQPQHF	TGTGCCAGCAGTGGGGTGGGACAGGGGAATCAGCCCCAGCATTTT
TRBJ1-6	-	TRBV6-5	-	CASSRTYNSPLHF	TGTGCCAGCAGTCGGACCTATAATTCACCCCTCCACTTT
TRBJ1-1	-	TRBV6-1	TRBD1	CASSGQGREAFF	TGTGCCAGCAGTGGACAGGGACGGGAGGCTTTCTTT
TRBJ1-1	-	TRBV4-2	-	CASSQAGTTAHSNTEAFF	TGTGCCAGCAGCCAAGCCGGGACCACCGCCCACTCGAACACTGAAGCTTTCTTT
TRBJ1-6	-	TRBV7-3	-	CASSLKRDTYASYNSPLHF	TGTGCCAGCAGCTTAAAACGGGACACCTACGCCTCCTATAATTCACCCCTCCACTTT
TRBJ1-2	-	TRBV9	TRBD1	CASSETGIYRDYGYTF	TGTGCCAGCAGCGAGACAGGGATATATAGGGACTATGGCTACACCTTC